Below are 30 T cell receptor beta chains sequenced from a single sample in a study of OX40 agonist ivuxolimab in advanced cancers. Method: immunoSEQ multiplex PCR; TCRdb's copy keeps in-frame clones and lacks some. This sample has fewer than 90,000 clones, with 92% found just once. The material sequenced was CD4+ or CD8+ T cells sorted from blood, taken in a trial of the OX40 agonist ivuxolimab. Every receptor here comes from an adult with an advanced solid tumor such as melanoma, head and neck, liver or kidney cancer.

This sequence joins TRBV5-1 and TRBJ2-2; the match to TRBD2 covers 14 bases. CDR1 is SGHRS, CDR2 YFSETQ, per germline. Trimming at V came to 4 bases and at J to 4 bases, leaving 9 bases not matched to a gene. The CDR3 is 18 residues long. DNA of the CDR3: TGCGCCAGCAGCCCCGGGACTAGCGGGAGTACTGGCACCGGGGAGCTGTTTTTT. It translates to CASSPGTSGSTGTGELFF.

V usage is TRBV5-1 and J usage is TRBJ2-1, with D maybe TRBD2 (7 bases). The CDR3 has 14 residues. With 0 bases removed from V and 8 bases from J, the gap between germline ends came to 12 bases. Germline CDR1 and CDR2: SGHRS and YFSETQ. This CDR3 reads CASSLVRGADEQFF. In DNA, the CDR3 is TGCGCCAGCAGCTTGGTTCGGGGGGCAGATGAGCAGTTCTTC.

This chain connects TRBV19 to TRBJ2-5, with 12 bases identical to TRBD2. CDR3 length: 14 residues. J gave up 5 bases and V 6 bases, and 4 bases lay outside the gene matches. Germline CDR1 LNHDA, CDR2 SQIVND (reference sequence). CDR3 protein: CASSLAGGLETQYF. The CDR3 DNA is TGTGCCAGTAGCCTAGCGGGGGGGCTGGAGACCCAGTACTTC.

V usage is TRBV5-4 and J usage is TRBJ2-1; 8 nucleotides agree with TRBD2. The length of the CDR3 is 18 residues. V shed 0 bases and J 0 bases; nucleotides not matched to a gene: 8. Germline assignment: CDR1 SGHNT and CDR2 YYREEE (reference sequence). CDR3 DNA: TGTGCCAGCAGCTTGGGGAGTTTAGCGGGAAGCTCCTACAATGAGCAGTTCTTC. Translating it yields CASSLGSLAGSSYNEQFF. The entire variable domain, with the rest obtained from reference TRBV5-4 and TRBJ2-1, is as follows: ETGVTQSPTHLIKTRGQQVTLRCSSQSGHNTVSWYQQALGQGPQFIFQYYREEENGRGNFPPRFSGLQFPNYSSELNVNALELDDSALYLCASSLGSLAGSSYNEQFFGPGTRLTVL.

The chain employs TRBV28 and TRBJ2-1; TRBD1 matches at 9 bases. Germline loops: CDR1 MDHEN, CDR2 SYDVKM. The CDR3 spans 14 residues. V gave up 10 bases and J gave up 3 bases; unmatched junction bases: 7. This CDR3 reads CATQGDRVYNEQFF. The CDR3, as DNA: TGTGCCACCCAGGGGGACAGGGTCTACAATGAGCAGTTCTTC.

The chain has TRBV6-1 and TRBJ1-5; maybe TRBD1 (5 bases). Looked up from germline, CDR1 is MNHNS and CDR2 is SASEGT. Deletions cut 8 bases from V and 3 bases from J, with 14 bases between. This CDR3 comprises 14 residues. The CDR3 DNA reads as TGTGCCAGCCTCTACCCGGGGCTCAATCAGCCCCAGCATTTT. Translating it yields CASLYPGLNQPQHF.

The chain combines TRBV5-1 with TRBJ1-4; D may be TRBD1 (6 bases). The CDR3 runs 15 residues. V lost 1 base to trimming and J lost 6 bases, with 13 bases between them. CDR1 and CDR2 (germline): SGHRS, YFSETQ. CDR3 in DNA: TGCGCCAGCAGCTTGCTTGGGACAACCCATGAAAAACTGTTTTTT. Its protein product is CASSLLGTTHEKLFF.

V and J are TRBV2 and TRBJ2-1; D unresolved. CDR1 and CDR2 (germline): SNHLY, FYNNEI. The CDR3 is 11 amino acids. The ends were cut back, 7 bases at V and 9 bases at J, with 10 bases in the middle. The CDR3 nucleotides read TGTGCCAGCACCTCGAGCACTGAGCAGTTCTTC. Its protein is CASTSSTEQFF.

The rearrangement joins TRBV5-4 to TRBJ2-1; the D gene is possibly TRBD1 (6 bases). Germline CDR1 is SGHNT and CDR2 is YYREEE (reference sequence). V lost 3 bases, J lost 8 bases, and 15 bases lay in between. This CDR3 is built from 14 residues. The CDR3 DNA follows: TGTGCCAGCAGCTCCTCGGACAGTCCCCATGAGCAGTTCTTC. It yields the protein CASSSSDSPHEQFF.

The chain recombines TRBV19 with TRBJ1-2, with D maybe TRBD1 (5 bases). Per germline, CDR1 LNHDA and CDR2 SQIVND (reference sequence). The ends were cut back, 5 bases at V and 8 bases at J, with 18 bases in the middle. The CDR3 loop spans 14 amino acids. Here the CDR3 reads CASSPGPVRGGYTF. The CDR3 DNA sequence: TGTGCCAGTAGTCCAGGCCCCGTTCGGGGGGGCTACACCTTC.

This clone is a singleton in its sample. Written as DNA, the CDR3 is TGTGCCTGGGGACCTCGTATGGATACGCAGTATTTT. It codes for CAWGPRMDTQYF. The V call is TRBV30, the J call TRBJ2-3; D not resolved. V was cut by 5 bases and J by 6 bases, with 12 bases left in between. The germline gives CDR1 GTSNPN, CDR2 SVGIG (reference sequence). The CDR3 runs 12 residues.

The chain links TRBV7-2 to TRBJ1-1, with a weak D call TRBD1 (6 bases). This CDR3 comprises 17 residues. Between the trimmed V and J ends, which lost 2 bases and 1 base, there was a span of 17 bases. CDR1 is SGHTA, CDR2 FQGNSA, per germline. The CDR3 DNA is TGTGCCAGCAGCTTATTAGGCCGACAGGCTTCGAACACTGAAGCTTTCTTT. It codes for CASSLLGRQASNTEAFF.

The J gene is TRBJ1-2, the V gene TRBV5-8; D unclear. Germline lookup yields CDR1 SGHTS and CDR2 YDEGEE. The CDR3 has 12 residues. V lost 3 bases to trimming and J lost 3 bases, with 6 bases between them. The CDR3 DNA is TGTGCCAGCAGCTCCCCCTACTATGGCTACACCTTC. Translated, it gives CASSSPYYGYTF. Full variable domain (rest looked up from reference TRBV5-8 and TRBJ1-2): EAGVTQSPTHLIKTRGQQATLRCSPISGHTSVYWYQQALGLGLQFLLWYDEGEERNRGNFPPRFSGRQFPNYSSELNVNALELEDSALYLCASSSPYYGYTFGSGTRLTVV.

The chain recombines TRBV28 with TRBJ2-1; D gene uncertain. There are 14 residues in the CDR3. Trimming cost V 4 bases and J 10 bases, with 17 bases left between them. Germline-derived CDR1 and CDR2 are MDHEN and SYDVKM. The CDR3 region has the DNA TGTGCCAGCAGTTCTACCCCTTCTGGATGGGAGCAGTTCTTC. Its translation is CASSSTPSGWEQFF.

The chain is built from TRBV6-1 and TRBJ1-2, with D perhaps matching TRBD1 (5 bases). Germline CDR1 and CDR2: MNHNS and SASEGT. Trimming cost V 2 bases and J 3 bases, with 10 bases left between them. CDR3 length: 14 amino acids. CDR3 sequence reads: CASSERQGDYGYTF. The CDR3 DNA is TGTGCCAGCAGTGAACGGCAGGGTGACTATGGCTACACCTTC.

The chain uses TRBV6-1 and TRBJ2-1; 8 positions agree with TRBD2. The J segment lost 9 bases and the V segment lost 5 bases, leaving 12 bases of the junction unmatched. The CDR3 consists of 15 residues. Germline loops: CDR1 MNHNS, CDR2 SASEGT. Here the CDR3 DNA reads TGTGCCAGCAGTAAGGGGTTAGCGGGGACCGGTGAGCAGTTCTTC. It is translated as CASSKGLAGTGEQFF.

This clone was observed a few times. V and J are TRBV28 and TRBJ2-5; D call uncertain. Trimming removed 2 bases from V and 5 bases from J, with 9 bases in between. Germline CDR1 MDHEN, CDR2 SYDVKM. CDR3 length: 13 residues. The CDR3 loop reads CASSLERWETQYF. The CDR3 nucleotides are TGTGCCAGCAGTTTAGAGAGATGGGAGACCCAGTACTTC.

This chain joins TRBV6-1 and TRBJ2-5; 8 nucleotides line up with TRBD1. Germline CDR1 MNHNS, CDR2 SASEGT. Germline trimming cut 6 bases from V and 5 bases from J; bases unmatched to any gene: 5. The CDR3 totals 13 residues. CDR3 in DNA: TGTGCCAGCAGGGGCAGGGGGCGGGAGACCCAGTACTTC. This gives the protein CASRGRGRETQYF.

The V call is TRBV7-8, the J call TRBJ1-5; 9 nucleotides align to TRBD1. V dropped 1 base and J dropped 14; count of bases not matched to a gene: 15. This CDR3 comprises 16 residues. CDR1 SGHVS and CDR2 FQNEAQ come from the germline V gene. The CDR3 is CASSLDPGTGSGGKHF. CDR3 nucleotide sequence: TGTGCCAGCAGCTTAGACCCCGGGACAGGGTCGGGTGGGAAGCATTTT.

This clone was found once. This chain joins TRBV5-1 and TRBJ1-1; D may be TRBD1 (5 bases). The germline V gene encodes CDR1 SGHRS and CDR2 YFSETQ. Trimming took off 2 bases at V and 1 base at J, with 9 bases between the two ends. CDR3 length equals 14 residues. CDR3 residues: CASSFGGGNTEAFF. DNA of the CDR3: TGCGCCAGCAGCTTCGGGGGAGGGAACACTGAAGCTTTCTTT.

V gene TRBV11-2 combines with J gene TRBJ1-2, with TRBD1 as a possible D gene (5 bases). The V end was cut by 6 bases, the J end by 4 bases, with 21 bases between. CDR3 length: 16 residues. Germline-derived CDR1 and CDR2 are SGHAT and FQNNGV. CDR3 loop: CASSSRSGAVTYGYTF. The CDR3 DNA sequence: TGTGCCAGCAGTTCCCGATCTGGGGCGGTGACCTATGGCTACACCTTC.

This chain uses TRBV11-3 with TRBJ2-2; TRBD1 is a possible D gene (6 bases). The CDR3 runs 15 residues. Germline V lookup: CDR1 SGHNT, CDR2 YENEEA. The V gene lost 3 bases and the J gene lost 2 bases, with 10 bases spanning the gap. The CDR3 DNA sequence: TGTGCCAGCAGCTTCGGGACACTTAACACCGGGGAGCTGTTTTTT. This sequence encodes CASSFGTLNTGELFF.

This clone showed up just once. The chain is built from TRBV2 and TRBJ2-1; the D is unclear. V was trimmed by 3 bases and J by 6 bases, leaving 12 bases between them. CDR3 size: 14 residues. The germline V gene has CDR1 SNHLY and CDR2 FYNNEI. In DNA form, the CDR3 reads TGTGCCAGCAGTGACGGGCAGGCCACCAATGAGCAGTTCTTC. This translates into CASSDGQATNEQFF.

The chain links TRBV6-5 to TRBJ1-2; D is uncertain. The V and J ends lost 5 bases and 4 bases respectively, with 11 bases between them. The CDR3 has 13 residues. Germline CDR1 MNHEY, CDR2 SVGAGI. This CDR3 reads CASSPDRPYGYTF. CDR3 nucleotides: TGTGCCAGCAGTCCCGACCGACCCTATGGCTACACCTTC.

The rearrangement joins TRBV4-2 to TRBJ2-2; possibly TRBD2 for D (6 bases). CDR1 and CDR2 (germline): LGHNA, YNFKEQ. V was shortened by 0 bases and J by 2 bases, with 16 bases between the two germline ends. The CDR3 has 18 residues. The CDR3 region is CASSQDKWRAANTGELFF. The CDR3 DNA reads as TGTGCCAGCAGCCAAGATAAGTGGAGGGCAGCTAACACCGGGGAGCTGTTTTTT.

For the CDR3, the DNA is TGTGCCAGCAGCTTCAGTAACTCGAACACTGAAGCTTTCTTT. The encoded protein is CASSFSNSNTEAFF. The V and J genes are TRBV7-9 and TRBJ1-1; no clear D. The CDR3 runs to 14 residues. Trimming shortened V by 3 bases and J by 1 base, and 9 bases separated the two germline ends. Germline lookup yields CDR1 SEHNR and CDR2 FQNEAQ (reference sequence).

V usage is TRBV18 and J usage is TRBJ2-5, with 9 positions matching TRBD1. V lost 2 bases and J lost 7; bases outside the gene matches: 11. The germline V gene has CDR1 KGHSH and CDR2 LQKENI. The CDR3 is made up of 16 amino acids. This chain's CDR3 is CASSPGLDRGDGTQYF. CDR3 sequence (DNA): TGTGCCAGCTCACCAGGCCTAGACAGGGGGGACGGGACCCAGTACTTC.

The genes are TRBV7-9 and TRBJ2-6, with D perhaps given as TRBD1 or TRBD2 (5 bases each). The length of the CDR3 is 14 residues. Trimming removed 5 bases at V and 4 bases at J, with 9 bases between. Germline assignment: CDR1 SEHNR and CDR2 FQNEAQ (reference sequence). The CDR3 spells CASSDRGGANVLTF. The DNA of the CDR3 is TGTGCCAGCAGCGATCGGGGCGGGGCCAACGTCCTGACTTTC.

J is TRBJ1-6 and V is TRBV7-2; tentatively, D is TRBD1 (5 bases). This CDR3 spans 17 amino acids. V lost 2 bases and J lost 1, with 12 bases in between. CDR1 is SGHTA and CDR2 is FQGNSA in the germline V gene. This CDR3 is CASSLRSGRSYNSPLHF. CDR3 DNA sequence: TGTGCCAGCAGCTTAAGGTCAGGGAGGTCCTATAATTCACCCCTCCACTTT. The full variable domain, its missing parts supplied by reference TRBV7-2 and TRBJ1-6, is GAGVSQSPSNKVTEKGKDVELRCDPISGHTALYWYRQSLGQGLEFLIYFQGNSAPDKSGLPSDRFSAERTGGSVSTLTIQRTQQEDSAVYLCASSLRSGRSYNSPLHFGNGTRLTVT.

The table lists this clone with a count of one. The chain carries TRBV30 and TRBJ2-3, with D hard to call. V gave up 0 bases and J gave up 0 bases, with 7 bases separating them. Germline V gene lookup returns CDR1 GTSNPN and CDR2 SVGIG (reference sequence). The CDR3 spans 14 residues. The chain's CDR3 is CAWSVWQSTDTQYF. CDR3 nucleotides: TGTGCCTGGAGTGTGTGGCAGAGCACAGATACGCAGTATTTT.